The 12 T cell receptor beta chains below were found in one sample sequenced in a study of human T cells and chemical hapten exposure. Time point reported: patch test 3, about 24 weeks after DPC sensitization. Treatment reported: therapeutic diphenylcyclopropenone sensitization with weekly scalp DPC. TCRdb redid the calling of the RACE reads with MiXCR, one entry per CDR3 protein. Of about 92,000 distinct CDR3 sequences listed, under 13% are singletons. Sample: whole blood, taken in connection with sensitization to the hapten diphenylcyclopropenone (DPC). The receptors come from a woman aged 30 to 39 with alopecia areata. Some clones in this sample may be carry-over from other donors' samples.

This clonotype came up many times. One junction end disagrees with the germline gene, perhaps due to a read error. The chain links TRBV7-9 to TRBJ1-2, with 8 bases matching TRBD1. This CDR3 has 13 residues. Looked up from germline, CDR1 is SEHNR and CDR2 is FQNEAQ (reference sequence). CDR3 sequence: CASSLGQVGGYTF. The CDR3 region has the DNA TGTGCTAGCAGCCTGGGACAGGTCGGCGGCTACACCTTC.

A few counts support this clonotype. In DNA form, the CDR3 reads TGTGCCAGCAGTTGGACAGTGAACACTGAAGCTTTCTTT. Its translation is CASSWTVNTEAFF. The rearrangement uses TRBV7-2 and TRBJ1-1, with D maybe TRBD1 (6 bases). V was clipped by 6 bases and J by 0 bases, with 8 bases between them. The CDR3 contains 13 residues. Germline CDR1 SGHTA, CDR2 FQGNSA.

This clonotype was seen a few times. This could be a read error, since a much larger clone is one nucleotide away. The CDR3 DNA sequence: TGTGCCAGCAGTTTTAACTTGAACACTGAAGCTTTCTTT. Amino acids: CASSFNLNTEAFF. The J gene is TRBJ1-1, the V gene TRBV12-3 or TRBV12-4; D is undetermined. This CDR3 is 13 amino acids long. The V end lost 3 bases, the J end lost 0 bases, and 5 bases lay between the germline ends.

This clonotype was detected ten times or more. The CDR3 region is CASSPTGFYGYTF. The CDR3 coding sequence is TGTGCCAGCAGCCCGACAGGGTTCTATGGCTACACCTTC. The rearrangement joins TRBV11-3 to TRBJ1-2; 7 bases match TRBD1. Germline values: CDR1 SGHNT, CDR2 YENEEA. V was pared by 5 bases and J by 4 bases, with 4 bases of the junction left unmatched. This CDR3 has 13 amino acids.

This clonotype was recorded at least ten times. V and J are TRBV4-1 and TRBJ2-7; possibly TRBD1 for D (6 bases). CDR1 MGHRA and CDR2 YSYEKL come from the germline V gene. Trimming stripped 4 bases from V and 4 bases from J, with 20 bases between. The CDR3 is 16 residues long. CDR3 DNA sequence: TGCGCCAGCAGCCCGCGGGCGGCATCAGGGGTTTACGAGCAGTACGTC. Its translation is CASSPRAASGVYEQYV.

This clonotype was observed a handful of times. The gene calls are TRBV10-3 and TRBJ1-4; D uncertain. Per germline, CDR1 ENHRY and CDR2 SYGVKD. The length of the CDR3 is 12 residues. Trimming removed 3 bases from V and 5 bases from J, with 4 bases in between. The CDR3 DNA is TGTGCCATCAGTGAAGGCAATGAAAAACTGTTTTTT. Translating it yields CAISEGNEKLFF.

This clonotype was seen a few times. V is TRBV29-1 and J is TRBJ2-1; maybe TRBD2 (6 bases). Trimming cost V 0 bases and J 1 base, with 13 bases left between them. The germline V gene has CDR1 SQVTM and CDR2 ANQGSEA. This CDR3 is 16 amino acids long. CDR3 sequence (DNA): TGCAGCGTTGAAGACTTCGCTAGCGTTTCCTACAATGAGCAGTTCTTC. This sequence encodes CSVEDFASVSYNEQFF.

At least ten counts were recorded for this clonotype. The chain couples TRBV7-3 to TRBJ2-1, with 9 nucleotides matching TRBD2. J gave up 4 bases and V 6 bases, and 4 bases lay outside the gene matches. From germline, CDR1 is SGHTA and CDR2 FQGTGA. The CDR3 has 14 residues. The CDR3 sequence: CASSLAGEYNEQFF. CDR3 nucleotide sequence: TGTGCCAGCAGTTTAGCGGGAGAATACAATGAGCAGTTCTTC.

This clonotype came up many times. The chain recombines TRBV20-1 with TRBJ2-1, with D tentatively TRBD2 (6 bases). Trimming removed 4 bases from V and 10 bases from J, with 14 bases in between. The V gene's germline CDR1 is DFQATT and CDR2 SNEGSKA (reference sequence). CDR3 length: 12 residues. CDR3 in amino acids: CSAKAGLKEQFF. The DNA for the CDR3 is TGCAGTGCTAAAGCGGGTCTCAAGGAGCAGTTCTTC.

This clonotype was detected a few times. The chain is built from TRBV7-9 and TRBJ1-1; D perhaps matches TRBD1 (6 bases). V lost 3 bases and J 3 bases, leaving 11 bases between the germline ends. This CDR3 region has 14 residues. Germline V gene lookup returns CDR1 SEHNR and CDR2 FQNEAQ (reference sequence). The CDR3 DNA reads TGTGCCAGCAGCTTGGGGGCGTTCCACACTGAAGCTTTCTTT. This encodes CASSLGAFHTEAFF.

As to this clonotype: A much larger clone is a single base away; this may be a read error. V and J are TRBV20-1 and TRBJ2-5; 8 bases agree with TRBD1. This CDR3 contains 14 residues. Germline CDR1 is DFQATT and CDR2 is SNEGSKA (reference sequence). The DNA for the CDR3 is TGCAGTACTAGAGTCCCCCGGACAGGGGAGACCCAGTACTTC. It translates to CSTRVPRTGETQYF.

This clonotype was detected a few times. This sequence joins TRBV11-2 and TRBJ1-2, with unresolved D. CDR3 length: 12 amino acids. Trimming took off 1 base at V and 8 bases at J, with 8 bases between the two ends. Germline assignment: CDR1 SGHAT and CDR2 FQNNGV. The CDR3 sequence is CASSLAGSGYTF. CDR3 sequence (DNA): TGTGCCAGCAGCTTAGCGGGGAGCGGCTACACCTTC.